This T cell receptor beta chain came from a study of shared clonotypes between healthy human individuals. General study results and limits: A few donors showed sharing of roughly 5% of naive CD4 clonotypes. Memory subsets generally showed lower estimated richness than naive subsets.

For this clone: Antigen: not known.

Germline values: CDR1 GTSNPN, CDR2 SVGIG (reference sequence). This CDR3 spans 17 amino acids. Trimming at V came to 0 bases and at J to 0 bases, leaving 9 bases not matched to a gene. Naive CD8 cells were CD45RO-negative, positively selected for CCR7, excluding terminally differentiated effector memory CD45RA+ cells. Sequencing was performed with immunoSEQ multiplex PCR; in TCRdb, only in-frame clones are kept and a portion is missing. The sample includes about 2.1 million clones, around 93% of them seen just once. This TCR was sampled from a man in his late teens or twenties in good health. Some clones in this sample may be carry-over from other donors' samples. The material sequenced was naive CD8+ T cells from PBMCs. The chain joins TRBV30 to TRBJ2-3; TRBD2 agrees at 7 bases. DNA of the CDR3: TGTGCCTGGAGTGTAGGGTCCCTAGCGGATAGCACAGATACGCAGTATTTT. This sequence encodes CAWSVGSLADSTDTQYF. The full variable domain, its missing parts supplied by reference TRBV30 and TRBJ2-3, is SQTIHQWPATLVQPVGSPLSLECTVEGTSNPNLYWYRQAAGRGLQLLFYSVGIGQISSEVPQNLSASRPQDRQFILSSKKLLLSDSGFYLCAWSVGSLADSTDTQYFGPGTRLTVL.